Listed here are 32 T cell receptor beta chains from one sample, sequenced in a study of T cell repertoires in cytomegalovirus infection (dated by TCRdb to the late 2010s). For sequencing, an Illumina HiSeq 1500 was employed. TCRdb trimmed public reads at Q25 via fastp, called clones via MiXCR and kept in-frame beta chains. Entries are consolidated by CDR3 protein sequence, retaining the most common genes and DNA. The sample contains hundreds of thousands of distinct CDR3 sequences, around 9.6% of them found a single time. Less than 3% of the sample is held by the ten biggest clonotypes. Sample: PBMCs. The receptors derive from a human donor in good health (CMV status not recorded). Some clones in this sample may be carry-over from other donors' samples.

At least ten counts were recorded for this clonotype. The V gene is TRBV11-3, the J gene TRBJ1-6; 10 nucleotides align to TRBD1. CDR3 length equals 16 residues. Germline assignment: CDR1 SGHNT and CDR2 YENEEA. J gave up 6 bases and V 5 bases, and 7 bases lay outside the gene matches. CDR3 DNA sequence: TGTGCCAGCAGCCTTCGGACAGGGGGATCTAATTCACCCCTCCACTTT. Its translation: CASSLRTGGSNSPLHF.

At least ten counts were recorded for this clonotype. The chain is built from TRBV6-2 or TRBV6-3 and TRBJ2-5, with D possibly matching TRBD1 (6 bases). V gave up 2 bases and J gave up 6 bases, with 13 bases separating them. CDR3 size: 14 residues. The germline CDR1 and CDR2 sequences are MNHEY and SVGEGT. For the CDR3, the DNA is TGTGCCAGCAGTTACAGTTGGGGGCGGAAGACCCAGTACTTC. Protein product: CASSYSWGRKTQYF.

The chain uses TRBV29-1 and TRBJ2-5; a weak D match, TRBD2 (6 bases). V dropped 0 bases and J dropped 7 bases, with 18 bases sitting between them. From germline, CDR1 is SQVTM and CDR2 ANQGSEA. The CDR3 has 15 residues. CDR3 DNA: TGCAGCGTTGAAGATCGGGGACTGCAAGGTGGGACCCAGTACTTC. Its translation is CSVEDRGLQGGTQYF.

In its sample, this clonotype was seen a few times. The chain is built from TRBV28 and TRBJ2-2; unclear D gene. Germline assignment: CDR1 MDHEN and CDR2 SYDVKM. Deletions cut 5 bases from V and 7 bases from J, with 8 bases between. The CDR3 runs to 12 residues. CDR3 in DNA: TGTGCCAGCAGTCCTCCAGACGGGGAGCTGTTTTTT. Amino acid sequence: CASSPPDGELFF.

Many counts were recorded for this clonotype. CDR3 amino acids: CASSGTGNSNQPQHF. The CDR3 bases are TGTGCCAGCAGCGGGACAGGGAATAGCAATCAGCCCCAGCATTTT. The chain links TRBV7-2 to TRBJ1-5, with 9 bases identical to TRBD1. Per germline, CDR1 SGHTA and CDR2 FQGNSA. With V trimmed by 5 bases and J by 0 bases, 2 bases remained unmatched. The CDR3 has 15 amino acids.

This clonotype was counted a few times. V is TRBV29-1 and J is TRBJ2-5; D tentatively fits TRBD1 or TRBD2 (6 bases each). CDR3 length: 13 amino acids. V was trimmed by 8 bases and J by 0 bases, leaving 13 bases between them. Germline CDR1 and CDR2: SQVTM and ANQGSEA. CDR3 region: CSSEGGYQETQYF. The CDR3 coding sequence is TGCAGCTCCGAAGGGGGGTACCAAGAGACCCAGTACTTC.

This clonotype was detected many times. This rearrangement joins TRBV7-6 to TRBJ2-7; D is perhaps TRBD1 or TRBD2 (6 bases each). Germline values: CDR1 SGHVS, CDR2 FNYEAQ. The CDR3 has 14 amino acids. The V end was cut by 8 bases, the J end by 2 bases, with 16 bases between. The CDR3 DNA reads TGTGCCAGCTCTGCTTATGGGGGGCCCTACGAGCAGTACTTC. Encoded protein: CASSAYGGPYEQYF. Full variable domain (rest looked up from reference TRBV7-6 and TRBJ2-7): GAGVSQSPRYKVTKRGQDVALRCDPISGHVSLYWYRQALGQGPEFLTYFNYEAQQDKSGLPNDRFSAERPEGSISTLTIQRTEQRDSAMYRCASSAYGGPYEQYFGPGTRLTVT.

This clonotype was counted only a few times. This rearrangement joins TRBV7-6 to TRBJ1-1, with D possibly matching TRBD1 (5 bases). The ends were cut back, 4 bases at V and 1 base at J, with 19 bases in the middle. Per the germline V gene, CDR1 is SGHVS and CDR2 is FNYEAQ. The CDR3 is made up of 17 amino acids. The CDR3 bases are TGTGCCAGCAGCTCTCAAGGGACCGGGGCCCCGAACACTGAAGCTTTCTTT. This translates into CASSSQGTGAPNTEAFF.

This clonotype was recorded many times. The rearrangement links TRBV2 to TRBJ2-1; no definite D call. The CDR3 is 11 amino acids. Trimming pared 3 bases from V and 4 bases from J, leaving 1 base between. Germline V gene lookup returns CDR1 SNHLY and CDR2 FYNNEI. The CDR3 DNA reads TGTGCCAGCAGTGAGTACAATGAGCAGTTCTTC. Translated, it gives CASSEYNEQFF.

This clonotype was detected only a few times. The chain couples TRBV20-1 to TRBJ1-1; 7 positions match TRBD1. CDR1 is DFQATT and CDR2 is SNEGSKA in the germline V gene (reference sequence). After removal of 6 bases from V and 6 bases from J, the junction contained 4 bases not matched to a gene. The CDR3 covers 11 residues. The CDR3 loop reads CSAGDSPEAFF. CDR3 bases: TGCAGTGCCGGGGACAGCCCTGAAGCTTTCTTT.

The CDR3 DNA reads TGTGCCAGCAGCTCCCCGGGGGGGGCCATTCAGTACTTC. It yields the protein CASSSPGGAIQYF. V is TRBV5-5 and J is TRBJ2-4, with TRBD2 identical over 8 bases. CDR1 is SGHKS and CDR2 is YYEKEE in the germline V gene (reference sequence). This CDR3 has 13 amino acids. V was clipped by 3 bases and J by 9 bases; unmatched bases: 5.

This clonotype was seen ten or more times. This chain joins TRBV7-2 and TRBJ2-3; D remains unclear. Trimming left V 5 bases short and J 0 bases short, with 12 bases between. Germline CDR1 reads SGHTA; CDR2 reads FQGNSA. CDR3 length: 15 amino acids. The CDR3 region has the DNA TGTGCCAGCAGCAGGCAGTGGAGTAGCACAGATACGCAGTATTTT. Translated, it gives CASSRQWSSTDTQYF.

This clonotype has ten or more counts. The chain uses TRBV5-4 and TRBJ2-1; D gene ambiguous. The ends were cut back, 2 bases at V and 1 base at J, with 10 bases in the middle. Germline lookup yields CDR1 SGHNT and CDR2 YYREEE (reference sequence). This CDR3 region has 15 residues. The CDR3 nucleotides are TGTGCCAGCAGCTTAAGTCAGCCGTCCTACAATGAGCAGTTCTTC. Translated: CASSLSQPSYNEQFF. The complete variable domain, with remaining parts taken from reference TRBV5-4 and TRBJ2-1, reads ETGVTQSPTHLIKTRGQQVTLRCSSQSGHNTVSWYQQALGQGPQFIFQYYREEENGRGNFPPRFSGLQFPNYSSELNVNALELDDSALYLCASSLSQPSYNEQFFGPGTRLTVL.

Many counts were recorded for this clonotype. V usage is TRBV28 and J usage is TRBJ2-7, with 9 bases identical to TRBD2. This CDR3 comprises 14 residues. V lost 6 bases and J lost 2; bases outside the gene matches: 5. The germline V gene encodes CDR1 MDHEN and CDR2 SYDVKM. CDR3 amino acids: CASSNSGGPYEQYV. In DNA, the CDR3 is TGTGCCAGCAGCAATAGCGGGGGTCCCTACGAGCAGTACGTC.

The V gene is TRBV10-3, the J gene TRBJ2-3; TRBD1 or TRBD2 may be the D gene (5 bases each). The V gene's germline CDR1 is ENHRY and CDR2 SYGVKD. V was cut by 2 bases and J by 2 bases, with 11 bases left in between. This CDR3 spans 15 amino acids. CDR3 sequence: CAISEEGPDTDTQYF. In DNA form, the CDR3 reads TGTGCCATCAGTGAGGAGGGGCCTGACACAGATACGCAGTATTTT.

At least ten counts were recorded for this clonotype. V is TRBV7-9 and J is TRBJ2-7; D gene unclear. V was pared by 1 base and J by 4 bases, with 8 bases between. Germline-derived CDR1 and CDR2 are SEHNR and FQNEAQ (reference sequence). This CDR3 is built from 13 residues. The CDR3 reads CASSLGPSYEQYV. The CDR3 nucleotides are TGTGCCAGCAGCTTAGGACCTTCTTACGAGCAGTACGTC.

This clonotype was counted at least ten times. V gene TRBV6-2 or TRBV6-3 combines with J gene TRBJ2-1; D gene ambiguous. CDR1 and CDR2 (germline): MNHEY, SVGEGT. V was pared by 2 bases and J by 2 bases, with 7 bases between. This CDR3 is 14 amino acids long. This CDR3 is CASSYGRTYNEQFF. The CDR3 coding sequence is TGTGCCAGCAGTTACGGGCGAACCTACAATGAGCAGTTCTTC.

This clonotype was counted between two and nine times. This rearrangement joins TRBV6-2 or TRBV6-3 to TRBJ2-1; D possibly corresponds to TRBD1 (5 bases). V lost 2 bases and J 7 bases, leaving 6 bases between the germline ends. Germline loops: CDR1 MNHEY, CDR2 SVGEGT. CDR3 length equals 12 residues. The CDR3 DNA is TGTGCCAGCAGTTACGGGGCTAATGAGCAGTTCTTC. It codes for CASSYGANEQFF.

J is TRBJ1-2 and V is TRBV7-3; D is possibly TRBD1 (5 bases). This CDR3 comprises 14 residues. The germline gives CDR1 SGHTA, CDR2 FQGTGA. The V end lost 3 bases, the J end lost 8 bases, and 16 bases lay between the germline ends. CDR3 coding DNA: TGTGCCAGCAGCTTTGGGGGTGGGGGGGGGGGCTACACCTTC. This translates into CASSFGGGGGGYTF.

The chain uses TRBV29-1 and TRBJ1-1; D possibly corresponds to TRBD1 (5 bases). Trimming shortened V by 6 bases and J by 0 bases, and 11 bases separated the two germline ends. CDR1 is SQVTM, CDR2 ANQGSEA, per germline. CDR3 size: 13 residues. CDR3 bases: TGCAGCGTAGTGGGGCTTCTGAACACTGAAGCTTTCTTT. This encodes CSVVGLLNTEAFF.

This clonotype was seen more than once but under ten times. The chain couples TRBV10-2 to TRBJ2-5; no clear D. Trimming stripped 4 bases from V and 1 base from J, with 10 bases between. Germline assignment: CDR1 WSHSY and CDR2 SAAADI. The CDR3 runs to 14 residues. CDR3 nucleotides: TGCGCCAGCAGTGTCGCTACCCCCCAAGAGACCCAGTACTTC. Encoded protein: CASSVATPQETQYF.

V usage is TRBV29-1 and J usage is TRBJ2-5; no firm D call. Looked up from germline, CDR1 is SQVTM and CDR2 is ANQGSEA. The CDR3 contains 11 residues. The ends were cut back, 7 bases at V and 2 bases at J, with 8 bases in the middle. This CDR3 is CSGIIQETQYF. In DNA form, the CDR3 reads TGCAGCGGTATTATTCAAGAGACCCAGTACTTC.

This clonotype was observed at least ten times. The chain is built from TRBV12-3 or TRBV12-4 and TRBJ1-3; TRBD1 agrees at 7 bases. The length of the CDR3 is 17 residues. The trim removed 7 bases at V and 2 bases at J, leaving 14 bases unmatched. The CDR3 DNA reads TGTGCCAGCACCACCAGGGGGGCAGGGCACGCTGGAAACACCATATATTTT. As protein: CASTTRGAGHAGNTIYF.

The V and J genes are TRBV18 and TRBJ2-5; TRBD1 is a possible D gene (5 bases). Trimming took 3 bases from V and 8 from J, leaving 16 bases between them. In germline, CDR1 is KGHSH, CDR2 LQKENI. The CDR3 totals 14 residues. The CDR3, as DNA: TGTGCCAGCTCACCCCCAGACAGCTTTTTTACCCAGTACTTC. Translated: CASSPPDSFFTQYF. Full variable domain (missing parts from reference TRBV18 and TRBJ2-5): NAGVMQNPRHLVRRRGQEARLRCSPMKGHSHVYWYRQLPEEGLKFMVYLQKENIIDESGMPKERFSAEFPKEGPSILRIQQVVRGDSAAYFCASSPPDSFFTQYFGPGTRLLVL.

The rearrangement links TRBV5-1 to TRBJ2-3, with TRBD2 matching 8 bases. Germline CDR1 reads SGHRS; CDR2 reads YFSETQ. Trimming removed 6 bases from V and 3 bases from J; junction bases left unmatched: 6. CDR3 length equals 14 residues. CDR3 sequence (DNA): TGCGCCAGCAATATCGGGGGGGGGACAGATACGCAGTATTTT. Translation gives CASNIGGGTDTQYF.

J is TRBJ2-5 and V is TRBV18; D uncertain. Per germline, CDR1 KGHSH and CDR2 LQKENI. With 0 bases removed from V and 7 bases from J, the gap between germline ends came to 18 bases. This CDR3 is 16 amino acids long. This CDR3 is CASSPPMNQEIGTQYF. As DNA, the CDR3 is TGTGCCAGCTCACCACCAATGAACCAAGAAATAGGGACCCAGTACTTC.

The table lists this clonotype with many counts. V and J are TRBV7-2 and TRBJ1-5; TRBD1 might be the D (6 bases). The CDR3 is 14 residues long. The V and J ends lost 5 bases and 6 bases respectively, with 14 bases between them. From germline, CDR1 is SGHTA and CDR2 FQGNSA. The CDR3 DNA follows: TGTGCCAGCAGCCCACAGGGTCTAACTCAGCCCCAGCATTTT. Its protein product is CASSPQGLTQPQHF.

This clonotype was counted at least ten times. This chain joins TRBV7-9 and TRBJ1-1, with unresolved D. Deletions cut 6 bases from V and 0 bases from J, with 11 bases between. This CDR3 is built from 14 residues. Germline assignment: CDR1 SEHNR and CDR2 FQNEAQ (reference sequence). The CDR3 is CASSPEVMNTEAFF. DNA for the CDR3: TGTGCCAGCAGTCCAGAGGTCATGAACACTGAAGCTTTCTTT.

Here the CDR3 reads CASSPPPGTGRIGNYGYTF. The DNA for the CDR3 is TGTGCCAGCAGCCCTCCCCCCGGGACAGGTCGAATTGGTAACTATGGCTACACCTTC. The V gene is TRBV7-9, the J gene TRBJ1-2, with 8 nucleotides matching TRBD1. This CDR3 contains 19 residues. Unmatched junction bases numbered 18, after V lost 5 bases and J lost 1 base. Germline V gives CDR1 SEHNR, CDR2 FQNEAQ (reference sequence).

The chain is built from TRBV2 and TRBJ2-1, with a possible D match to TRBD1 (6 bases). This CDR3 is 15 amino acids long. Trimming cost V 4 bases and J 5 bases, with 15 bases left between them. Looked up from germline, CDR1 is SNHLY and CDR2 is FYNNEI. CDR3 DNA: TGTGCCAGCAGTGCCTCGTGGGGGCATAACAATGAGCAGTTCTTC. Its translation is CASSASWGHNNEQFF. The whole variable domain, remainder taken from reference TRBV2 and TRBJ2-1, is EPEVTQTPSHQVTQMGQEVILRCVPISNHLYFYWYRQILGQKVEFLVSFYNNEISEKSEIFDDQFSVERPDGSNFTLKIRSTKLEDSAMYFCASSASWGHNNEQFFGPGTRLTVL.

V is TRBV20-1 and J is TRBJ1-1; D is uncertain. With 6 bases removed from V and 0 bases from J, the gap between germline ends came to 17 bases. Germline loops: CDR1 DFQATT, CDR2 SNEGSKA (reference sequence). The CDR3 is 15 amino acids. The CDR3 protein is CSARTRLTMNTEAFF. The CDR3 bases are TGCAGTGCCCGAACAAGGCTCACAATGAACACTGAAGCTTTCTTT.

This clonotype was seen many times. This chain links TRBV7-2 with TRBJ2-1; 11 bases match TRBD2. V shed 4 bases, J shed 5 bases, and the junction held 13 bases outside the gene matches. In germline, CDR1 is SGHTA, CDR2 FQGNSA. This CDR3 contains 18 residues. The chain's CDR3 is CASSSLYASGGINNEQFF. CDR3 nucleotide sequence: TGTGCCAGCAGCTCTCTATACGCTAGCGGGGGGATCAACAATGAGCAGTTCTTC.